The rows below give T cell receptor beta chains drawn from one sample of a study of T cells in Graves' hyperthyroidism and ophthalmopathy. TCRdb redid the calling of the multiplex PCR reads with MiXCR, one entry per CDR3 protein. Of 620,000 or so distinct CDR3 sequences in the sample, about 15% were seen once. The source material was blood. All receptors derive from a woman aged 45-65 years with Graves' ophthalmopathy. The CDR3 runs from the conserved cysteine through the conserved F or W. The order of the fields is CDR3 protein, CDR3 DNA, clone size, J gene, D gene, V gene. D genes are given only for firm matches. Clone size, where shown, is once, few, many, or a class for clones that have expanded.

CASSQVNSNTGELFF TGTGCCAGCAGCCAAGTAAACTCGAACACCGGGGAGCTGTTTTTT many TRBJ2-2 - TRBV14
CSARVPWGGRGNEQFF TGCAGTGCTAGAGTTCCCTGGGGCGGTAGGGGCAATGAGCAGTTCTTC many TRBJ2-1 - TRBV20-1
CASSPHVRGRALETQYF TGCGCCAGCAGCCCCCACGTCAGGGGGCGCGCGCTGGAGACCCAGTACTTC - TRBJ2-5 TRBD1 TRBV4-1
CASSYSGSTRDTEAFF TGTGCCAGCAGTTACTCGGGCAGCACCCGGGACACTGAAGCTTTCTTT few TRBJ1-1 - TRBV6-5
CASSGQGAGTSGRAKETQYF TGTGCCAGCAGCGGACAGGGGGCCGGGACTAGCGGGAGGGCCAAAGAGACCCAGTACTTC - TRBJ2-5 TRBD2 TRBV28
CASSQGENEQFF TGCGCCAGCAGCCAAGGGGAAAATGAGCAGTTCTTC few TRBJ2-1 - TRBV4-3
CASSWTSGRVDTQYF TGTGCCAGCAGTTGGACTAGCGGGAGAGTAGATACGCAGTATTTT many TRBJ2-3 TRBD2 TRBV6-1
CSAPNRAKSYEQYF TGCAGTGCCCCGAACAGGGCCAAATCCTACGAGCAGTACTTC few TRBJ2-7 - TRBV20-1
CASSDLGGGRDGNTIYF TGTGCCAGCAGTGATTTGGGGGGAGGGAGAGATGGAAACACCATATATTTT - TRBJ1-3 - TRBV25-1
CSAGAPTDTQYF TGCAGTGCTGGGGCCCCCACAGATACGCAGTATTTT many TRBJ2-3 - TRBV20-1
CASNLPPYEQYF TGTGCCAGCAACCTTCCTCCATACGAGCAGTACTTC many TRBJ2-7 - TRBV6-2/TRBV6-3
CASSQVGAGSGETQYF TGTGCCAGCAGCCAAGTAGGAGCGGGATCGGGGGAGACCCAGTACTTC few TRBJ2-5 TRBD2 TRBV3-1
CASSERTRATGNTIYF TGTGCCAGCAGTGAAAGGACTAGGGCAACTGGAAACACCATATATTTT many TRBJ1-3 - TRBV6-1
CASSATANSYEQYF TGTGCCAGCAGCGCGACAGCGAACTCCTACGAGCAGTACTTC many TRBJ2-7 - TRBV7-9
CASNLAGAYTGELFF TGTGCCAGCAACCTAGCGGGAGCGTACACCGGGGAGCTGTTTTTT few TRBJ2-2 TRBD2 TRBV6-1